This TCR beta chain emerged from a study of CD4 T cells in relation to SARS-CoV-2 and coronaviruses. Looked up from germline, CDR1 is LNHDA and CDR2 is SQIVND (reference sequence). V was clipped by 7 bases and J by 5 bases; unmatched bases: 15. The CDR3 length is 17 residues. As regards this clone: The antigen remains undetermined.

Profiled with immunoSEQ multiplex PCR; TCRdb holds only in-frame clones, not every one. Here the sample spans 30,000 to 40,000 clones, 60% to 80% being singletons. The V gene is TRBV19, the J gene TRBJ2-3; 10 bases map to TRBD1. This sequence was found in an adult with COVID-19. The sample comprised memory CD4+ T cells from PBMCs, cultured in vitro. Here the CDR3 DNA reads TGTGCCAGTACCCAGACCGGGACAGGGGTTTTGAAAGATACGCAGTATTTT. Translated, it gives CASTQTGTGVLKDTQYF.